This T cell receptor beta chain was sequenced during a study of cytotoxic CD8 clonotypes in ibrutinib-treated CLL. Whole-study findings and limits: Clonality increased at ibrutinib response, then returned toward baseline at progression.

Deep sequencing aimed at 1 in 200,000 to 1 in 1 million T cells' resolution. Data came from immunoSEQ multiplex PCR; TCRdb stores just in-frame clones and leaves some out. This table holds some 200,000 clones, 79% found once. CDR1 is LNHDA, CDR2 SQIVND, per germline (reference sequence). The CDR3 contains 17 residues. Trimming stripped 2 bases from V and 5 bases from J, with 20 bases between. Worth noting for this clone: Its antigen is currently unknown.

The chain joins TRBV19 to TRBJ2-3; tentatively, D is TRBD1 (6 bases). The sample in question was PBMCs, obtained after 12 months of ibrutinib treatment. This receptor was identified in a human donor with chronic lymphocytic leukemia. CDR3 residues: CASSIKGTLRVEDTQYF. CDR3 bases: TGTGCCAGTAGTATAAAGGGGACACTCCGGGTGGAAGATACGCAGTATTTT.